What follows are 28 T cell receptor beta chains derived from one specimen sequenced in a study of blood T cell repertoires in COVID-19. Only in-frame clones appear in the TCRdb table, and some are missing; sequencing was by immunoSEQ multiplex PCR. The sample shows 350,000 to 450,000 clones, 85% of them seen only once. Sequenced input: peripheral blood. Source of these receptors: a woman aged 18-35 years with acute or convalescent COVID-19.

The chain has TRBV28 and TRBJ2-7; 7 nucleotides line up with TRBD2. The CDR3 runs to 16 residues. V lost 5 bases and J lost 0; bases outside the gene matches: 10. Germline V gives CDR1 MDHEN, CDR2 SYDVKM. CDR3 region: CASSPSNSGPSYEQYF. The CDR3, as DNA: TGTGCCAGCAGTCCCTCCAATAGCGGGCCCTCCTACGAGCAGTACTTC.

This chain connects TRBV24-1 to TRBJ1-2; D might be TRBD1 (5 bases). V was pared by 7 bases and J by 7 bases, with 15 bases between. The germline CDR1 and CDR2 sequences are KGHDR and SFDVKD. This CDR3 contains 13 residues. CDR3 in amino acids: CATSHGRGGGYTF. The CDR3 nucleotides are TGTGCCACCAGCCACGGGAGGGGAGGTGGCTACACCTTC.

This clone was observed a handful of times. V is TRBV18 and J is TRBJ1-3; D is uncertain. V lost 6 bases and J lost 0, with 9 bases in between. Per the germline V gene, CDR1 is KGHSH and CDR2 is LQKENI. The CDR3 loop spans 14 amino acids. CDR3 sequence reads: CASSEVNSGNTIYF. As DNA, the CDR3 is TGTGCCAGCTCGGAGGTTAACTCTGGAAACACCATATATTTT.

This clone was detected only a few times. The CDR3 DNA follows: TGTGCCAGCAGCTCAAATATCCGGGACAGGGGGCGAGGCTATGGCTACACCTTC. Translated, it gives CASSSNIRDRGRGYGYTF. V gene TRBV5-4 combines with J gene TRBJ1-2; 12 bases agree with TRBD1. The junction had 13 bases not matched to a gene; V was cut back by 3 bases and J by 4 bases. Germline V gene sequence: CDR1 SGHNT, CDR2 YYREEE (reference sequence). The CDR3 totals 18 residues.

The chain couples TRBV4-1 to TRBJ2-7, with TRBD1 matching over 10 bases. With 4 bases clipped from V and 1 base from J, the junction kept 7 bases outside the gene matches. The CDR3 extends over 16 amino acids. The V gene's germline CDR1 is MGHRA and CDR2 YSYEKL. Here the CDR3 DNA reads TGCGCCAGCAGCCCAGGACCGGGACAGGGGTCCTACGAGCAGTACTTC. This sequence encodes CASSPGPGQGSYEQYF.

This clone has only a few counts. The rearrangement uses TRBV27 and TRBJ2-7, with D perhaps TRBD1 (6 bases). The V and J ends lost 5 bases and 2 bases respectively, with 16 bases between them. Germline V gives CDR1 MNHEY, CDR2 SMNVEV (reference sequence). The CDR3 runs 15 residues. CDR3 loop: CASSAQGAGTYEQYF. The CDR3 nucleotides read TGTGCCAGCAGTGCACAGGGCGCAGGGACCTACGAGCAGTACTTC.

The chain combines TRBV28 with TRBJ1-5; TRBD1 agrees at 8 bases. J was trimmed by 6 bases and V by 7 bases; bases with no gene match: 11. Germline CDR1 and CDR2: MDHEN and SYDVKM. The CDR3 length is 15 residues. CDR3 sequence reads: CASTGAGGEVQPQHF. Written as DNA, the CDR3 is TGTGCCAGCACCGGGGCAGGGGGCGAGGTTCAGCCCCAGCATTTT.

The V call is TRBV5-8, the J call TRBJ2-7, with TRBD1 as a possible D gene (5 bases). The germline V and J ends were trimmed by 2 bases and 4 bases, with 7 bases remaining between them. CDR3 size: 12 residues. Germline loops: CDR1 SGHTS, CDR2 YDEGEE. The CDR3 here is CASSFDSYEQYF. The CDR3 DNA reads as TGTGCCAGCAGCTTCGACAGTTACGAGCAGTACTTC.

The chain links TRBV20-1 to TRBJ1-1; D might be TRBD1 (6 bases). The CDR3 has 10 amino acids. The germline gives CDR1 DFQATT, CDR2 SNEGSKA (reference sequence). V was cut by 5 bases and J by 11 bases, with 12 bases left in between. The DNA of the CDR3 is TGCAGTGCTGACACAGGGTATGCTTTCTTT. This translates into CSADTGYAFF.

The genes are TRBV6-5 and TRBJ1-6, with 8 bases identical to TRBD1. Germline lookup yields CDR1 MNHEY and CDR2 SVGAGI. V was clipped by 4 bases and J by 10 bases; unmatched bases: 12. The CDR3 is 16 amino acids. The CDR3 sequence: CASSLPNRGISSPLHF. CDR3 DNA sequence: TGTGCCAGCAGTTTACCGAACAGGGGGATTTCCTCACCCCTCCACTTT.

The CDR3 is CASSYWVAGGSDTQYF. CDR3 bases: TGTGCCAGCAGTTACTGGGTAGCGGGGGGATCAGATACGCAGTATTTT. J is TRBJ2-3 and V is TRBV6-6; 10 bases map to TRBD2. Germline V gene data show CDR1 as MNHNY and CDR2 as SVGAGI (reference sequence). Trimming cost V 1 base and J 4 bases; bases outside gene matches: 5. The CDR3 is made up of 16 amino acids.

The chain uses TRBV7-2 and TRBJ2-4; D is uncertain. The CDR3 is made up of 15 amino acids. Germline loops: CDR1 SGHTA, CDR2 FQGNSA. Trimming shortened V by 3 bases and J by 0 bases, and 9 bases separated the two germline ends. The DNA of the CDR3 is TGTGCCAGCAGCTTCGACACAATAGCCAAAAACATTCAGTACTTC. Encoded protein: CASSFDTIAKNIQYF.

The genes are TRBV6-1 and TRBJ1-5; 8 nucleotides align to TRBD1. The CDR3 has 13 amino acids. Germline V gene sequence: CDR1 MNHNS, CDR2 SASEGT. Trimming cost V 3 bases and J 7 bases; bases outside gene matches: 2. CDR3 nucleotides: TGTGCCAGCAGTGACAGGGGGCGGCAGCCCCAGCATTTT. Protein: CASSDRGRQPQHF.

The rearrangement uses TRBV27 and TRBJ2-1; 9 positions match TRBD2. This CDR3 is 20 amino acids long. The V gene end was trimmed by 0 bases and the J gene end by 0 bases; junction bases not matched to a gene: 12. CDR1 MNHEY and CDR2 SMNVEV come from the germline V gene (reference sequence). The CDR3: CASSLSSGFSGRNSYNEQFF. The CDR3 DNA reads as TGTGCCAGCAGTTTATCGTCGGGGTTCAGCGGGAGGAACTCCTACAATGAGCAGTTCTTC.

This chain links TRBV19 with TRBJ1-2; tentatively, D is TRBD1 (5 bases). This CDR3 comprises 12 residues. Germline CDR1 reads LNHDA; CDR2 reads SQIVND (reference sequence). Trimming left V 3 bases short and J 6 bases short, with 8 bases between. This chain's CDR3 is CASSMGLDGYTF. For the CDR3, the DNA is TGTGCCAGTAGTATGGGGCTGGATGGCTACACCTTC. Supplemented by reference TRBV19 and TRBJ1-2, the full variable domain reads DGGITQSPKYLFRKEGQNVTLSCEQNLNHDAMYWYRQDPGQGLRLIYYSQIVNDFQKGDIAEGYSVSREKKESFPLTVTSAQKNPTAFYLCASSMGLDGYTFGSGTRLTVV.

The chain couples TRBV5-1 to TRBJ2-7, with 8 bases identical to TRBD1. The CDR3 has 16 amino acids. Trimming cost V 3 bases and J 2 bases; bases outside gene matches: 10. Per the germline V gene, CDR1 is SGHRS and CDR2 is YFSETQ. The CDR3 DNA sequence: TGCGCCAGCAGCTCGGGACCGGGACAGGCCCCCTACGAGCAGTACTTC. This translates into CASSSGPGQAPYEQYF.

The rearrangement joins TRBV30 to TRBJ1-5; D may be TRBD1 (6 bases). The germline V gene has CDR1 GTSNPN and CDR2 SVGIG (reference sequence). Trimming took 1 base from V and 2 from J, leaving 9 bases between them. The CDR3 sequence is 14 residues long. CDR3 coding DNA: TGTGCCTGGAGTGGACAGGCAGGCAATCAGCCCCAGCATTTT. Protein product: CAWSGQAGNQPQHF. The full variable domain, its missing parts supplied by reference TRBV30 and TRBJ1-5, is SQTIHQWPATLVQPVGSPLSLECTVEGTSNPNLYWYRQAAGRGLQLLFYSVGIGQISSEVPQNLSASRPQDRQFILSSKKLLLSDSGFYLCAWSGQAGNQPQHFGDGTRLSIL.

V and J are TRBV24-1 and TRBJ2-6, with D unresolved. The CDR3 runs 16 residues. CDR1 and CDR2 from the germline V gene are KGHDR and SFDVKD. With 6 bases removed from V and 4 bases from J, the gap between germline ends came to 15 bases. The CDR3 DNA reads as TGTGCCACCAGTCAATCGAGTTCCGCAGGGGCCAACGTCCTGACTTTC. Translated: CATSQSSSAGANVLTF.

The CDR3 nucleotides are TGCGCCAGCAGTAAAGGGGCATCAACTAATGAAAAACTGTTTTTT. Its protein is CASSKGASTNEKLFF. The chain carries TRBV5-1 and TRBJ1-4; perhaps TRBD1 as D (5 bases). Germline CDR1 is SGHRS and CDR2 is YFSETQ. The CDR3 consists of 15 residues. With 5 bases removed from V and 0 bases from J, the gap between germline ends came to 11 bases.

This clone was seen a handful of times. The chain carries TRBV5-1 and TRBJ1-2; TRBD1 matches 7 bases. V dropped 4 bases and J dropped 8; count of bases not matched to a gene: 11. The germline gives CDR1 SGHRS, CDR2 YFSETQ. The CDR3 sequence is 14 residues long. The CDR3 is CASSVYRGPAGYTF. The CDR3 DNA reads TGCGCCAGCAGCGTATACAGGGGCCCGGCAGGCTACACCTTC.

This clone was seen only a few times. The chain couples TRBV7-9 to TRBJ1-5, with D possibly matching TRBD1 (6 bases). CDR1 and CDR2 from the germline V gene are SEHNR and FQNEAQ (reference sequence). The CDR3 is 13 amino acids. Trimming removed 1 base at V and 9 bases at J, with 10 bases between. CDR3 in amino acids: CASSLGQGRPQHF. CDR3 in DNA: TGTGCCAGCAGCTTAGGGCAGGGGAGGCCCCAGCATTTT.

This clone was detected only once. The chain joins TRBV5-1 to TRBJ2-7; TRBD2 agrees at 10 bases. Germline V gives CDR1 SGHRS, CDR2 YFSETQ. This CDR3 comprises 18 residues. With 2 bases clipped from V and 3 bases from J, the junction kept 14 bases outside the gene matches. The CDR3 DNA reads TGCGCCAGCAGCTTAGGACTAGCGGTAGGTTACCTCTTCTACGAGCAGTACTTC. Its translation is CASSLGLAVGYLFYEQYF.

This rearrangement joins TRBV28 to TRBJ2-5, with 7 nucleotides matching TRBD1. CDR1 and CDR2 (germline): MDHEN, SYDVKM. The CDR3 covers 15 residues. V was clipped by 3 bases and J by 1 base; unmatched bases: 5. CDR3 protein: CASSFTGEIQETQYF. In DNA, the CDR3 is TGTGCCAGCAGTTTCACAGGGGAGATCCAAGAGACCCAGTACTTC.

The rearrangement uses TRBV3-1 (or the pseudogene TRBV3-2) and TRBJ2-1, with 13 bases that match TRBD2. The ends lost 2 bases at V and 7 bases at J; junction bases unmatched: 11. The CDR3 spans 18 residues. From germline, CDR1 is LGHDT and CDR2 YNNKEL (reference sequence). The CDR3 sequence: CASSQTNALAGGRNEQFF. In nucleotides, the CDR3 is TGTGCCAGCAGCCAAACCAACGCACTAGCGGGAGGGCGGAATGAGCAGTTCTTC.

This clone was counted between two and nine times. The gene calls are TRBV5-6 and TRBJ1-2; 9 bases are shared with TRBD1. CDR3 length equals 16 residues. Germline CDR1 and CDR2: SGHDT and YYEEEE. The V segment lost 4 bases and the J segment 5 bases; nucleotides outside the gene matches: 12. CDR3 sequence (DNA): TGTGCCAGCAGCGTCCGGGACAGGGAAGGGGAATATGGCTACACCTTC. This sequence encodes CASSVRDREGEYGYTF.

The rearrangement uses TRBV9 and TRBJ1-5; the D is unclear. Trimming left V 7 bases short and J 5 bases short, with 7 bases between. CDR1 and CDR2 from the germline V gene are SGDLS and YYNGEE. The length of the CDR3 is 11 residues. The chain's CDR3 is CASPLYQPQHF. The CDR3 DNA reads as TGTGCCAGCCCACTGTATCAGCCCCAGCATTTT.

This clone was counted only a few times. V gene TRBV12-5 combines with J gene TRBJ1-5; D perhaps matches TRBD1 (6 bases). The CDR3 covers 15 residues. Germline CDR1 LGHNT, CDR2 FRNRAP. Trimming removed 8 bases from V and 5 bases from J, with 19 bases in between. Here the CDR3 reads CASTPFLQGDQPQHF. The DNA for the CDR3 is TGTGCTAGTACCCCCTTCCTACAGGGAGATCAGCCCCAGCATTTT.

The chain uses TRBV13 and TRBJ1-1; D is ambiguous. Germline CDR1 is PRHDT and CDR2 is FYEKMQ (reference sequence). Between the trimmed V and J ends, which lost 0 bases and 7 bases, there was a span of 9 bases. This CDR3 is built from 13 residues. CDR3 sequence reads: CASSLGQLNEAFF. CDR3 DNA sequence: TGTGCCAGCAGCTTAGGTCAGTTAAATGAAGCTTTCTTT.